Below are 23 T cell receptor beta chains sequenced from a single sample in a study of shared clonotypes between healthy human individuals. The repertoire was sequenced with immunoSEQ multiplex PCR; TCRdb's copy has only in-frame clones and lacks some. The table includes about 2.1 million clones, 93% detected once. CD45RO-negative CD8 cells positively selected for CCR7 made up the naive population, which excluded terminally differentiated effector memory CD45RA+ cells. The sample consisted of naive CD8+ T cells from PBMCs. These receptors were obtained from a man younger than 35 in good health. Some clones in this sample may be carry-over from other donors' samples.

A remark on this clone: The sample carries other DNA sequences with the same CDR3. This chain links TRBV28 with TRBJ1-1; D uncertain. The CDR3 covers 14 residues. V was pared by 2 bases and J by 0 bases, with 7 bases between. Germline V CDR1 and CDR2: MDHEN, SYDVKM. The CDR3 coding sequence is TGTGCCAGCAGTTTAAGAGGTCTGAACACTGAAGCTTTCTTT. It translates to CASSLRGLNTEAFF.

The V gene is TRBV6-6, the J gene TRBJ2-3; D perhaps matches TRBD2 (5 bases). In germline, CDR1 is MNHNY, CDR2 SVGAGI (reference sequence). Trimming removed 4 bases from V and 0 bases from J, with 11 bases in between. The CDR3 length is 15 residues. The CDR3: CASSLTTGSTDTQYF. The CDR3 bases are TGTGCCAGCAGTTTGACTACGGGGAGCACAGATACGCAGTATTTT.

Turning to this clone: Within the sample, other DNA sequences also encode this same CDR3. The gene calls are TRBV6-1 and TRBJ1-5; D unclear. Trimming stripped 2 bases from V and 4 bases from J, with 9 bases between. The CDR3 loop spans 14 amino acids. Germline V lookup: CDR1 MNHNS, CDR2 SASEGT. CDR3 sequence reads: CASSEIGRNQPQHF. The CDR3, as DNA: TGTGCCAGCAGTGAAATTGGGAGGAATCAGCCCCAGCATTTT.

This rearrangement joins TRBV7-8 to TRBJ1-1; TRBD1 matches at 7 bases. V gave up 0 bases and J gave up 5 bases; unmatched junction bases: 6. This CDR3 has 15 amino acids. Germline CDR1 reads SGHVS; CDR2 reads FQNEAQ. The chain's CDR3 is CASSLAGDRVTEAFF. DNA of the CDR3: TGTGCCAGCAGCTTAGCGGGAGACAGGGTGACTGAAGCTTTCTTT. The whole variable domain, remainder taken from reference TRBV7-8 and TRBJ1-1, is GAGVSQSPRYKVAKRGQDVALRCDPISGHVSLFWYQQALGQGPEFLTYFQNEAQLDKSGLPSDRFFAERPEGSVSTLKIQRTQQEDSAVYLCASSLAGDRVTEAFFGQGTRLTVV.

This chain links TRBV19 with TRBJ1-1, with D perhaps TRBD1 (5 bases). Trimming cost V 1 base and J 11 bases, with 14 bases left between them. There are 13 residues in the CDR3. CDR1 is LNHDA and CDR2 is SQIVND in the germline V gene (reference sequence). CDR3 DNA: TGTGCCAGTAGTATAGCGCCGCCGGGGGACGCTTTCTTT. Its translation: CASSIAPPGDAFF. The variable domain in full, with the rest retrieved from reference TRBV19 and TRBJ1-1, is DGGITQSPKYLFRKEGQNVTLSCEQNLNHDAMYWYRQDPGQGLRLIYYSQIVNDFQKGDIAEGYSVSREKKESFPLTVTSAQKNPTAFYLCASSIAPPGDAFFGQGTRLTVV.

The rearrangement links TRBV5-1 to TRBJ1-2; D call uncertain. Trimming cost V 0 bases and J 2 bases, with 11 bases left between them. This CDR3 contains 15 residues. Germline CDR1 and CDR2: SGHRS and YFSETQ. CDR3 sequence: CASSLAGDLNYGYTF. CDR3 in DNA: TGCGCCAGCAGCTTGGCTGGGGATTTAAACTATGGCTACACCTTC.

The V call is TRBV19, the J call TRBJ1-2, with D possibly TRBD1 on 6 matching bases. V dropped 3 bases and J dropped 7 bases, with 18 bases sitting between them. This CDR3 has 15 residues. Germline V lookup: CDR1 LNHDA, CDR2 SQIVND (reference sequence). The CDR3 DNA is TGTGCCAGTAGTATTGGGGCAGGGGATACGAGTGGCTACACCTTC. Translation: CASSIGAGDTSGYTF. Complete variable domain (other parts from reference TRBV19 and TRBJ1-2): DGGITQSPKYLFRKEGQNVTLSCEQNLNHDAMYWYRQDPGQGLRLIYYSQIVNDFQKGDIAEGYSVSREKKESFPLTVTSAQKNPTAFYLCASSIGAGDTSGYTFGSGTRLTVV.

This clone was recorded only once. CDR3 amino acids: CASSFLLNNEQFF. The CDR3 nucleotides read TGTGCCAGCAGTTTCTTACTGAACAATGAGCAGTTCTTC. The chain employs TRBV28 and TRBJ2-1; D gene uncertain. This CDR3 contains 13 residues. Germline CDR1 reads MDHEN; CDR2 reads SYDVKM. The V end lost 3 bases, the J end lost 5 bases, and 8 bases lay between the germline ends.

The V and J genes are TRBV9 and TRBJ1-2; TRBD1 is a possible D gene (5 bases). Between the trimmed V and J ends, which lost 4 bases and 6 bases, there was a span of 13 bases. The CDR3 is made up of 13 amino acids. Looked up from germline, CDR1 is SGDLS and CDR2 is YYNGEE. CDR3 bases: TGTGCCAGCAGCTCCAGTAGGGGCGATGGCTACACCTTC. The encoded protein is CASSSSRGDGYTF.

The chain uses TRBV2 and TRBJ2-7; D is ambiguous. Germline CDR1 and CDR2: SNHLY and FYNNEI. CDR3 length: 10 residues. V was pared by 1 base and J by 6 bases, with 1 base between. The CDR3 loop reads CASSEVEQYF. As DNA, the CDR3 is TGTGCCAGCAGTGAAGTCGAGCAGTACTTC.

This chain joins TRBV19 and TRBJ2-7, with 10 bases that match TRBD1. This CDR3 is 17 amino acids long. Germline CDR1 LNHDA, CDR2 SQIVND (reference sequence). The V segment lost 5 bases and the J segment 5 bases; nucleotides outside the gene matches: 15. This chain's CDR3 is CASSEDRGYRNYDEQYF. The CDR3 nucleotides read TGTGCCAGTAGTGAGGACAGGGGGTACCGAAACTACGACGAGCAGTACTTC.

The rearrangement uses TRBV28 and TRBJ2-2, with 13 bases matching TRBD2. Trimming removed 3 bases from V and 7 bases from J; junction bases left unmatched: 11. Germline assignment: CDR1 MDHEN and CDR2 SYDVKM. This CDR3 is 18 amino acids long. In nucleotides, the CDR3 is TGTGCCAGCAGTTTCCCCCGGACTAGCGGGAGTCGAAACGGGGAGCTGTTTTTT. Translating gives CASSFPRTSGSRNGELFF.

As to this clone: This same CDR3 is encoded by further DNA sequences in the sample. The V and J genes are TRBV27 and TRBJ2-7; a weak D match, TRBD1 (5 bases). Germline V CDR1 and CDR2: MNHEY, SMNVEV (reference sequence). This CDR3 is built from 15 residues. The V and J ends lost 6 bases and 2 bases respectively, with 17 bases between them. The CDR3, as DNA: TGTGCCAGCAGCACTCGACAGACGCCGACCTACGAGCAGTACTTC. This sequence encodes CASSTRQTPTYEQYF.

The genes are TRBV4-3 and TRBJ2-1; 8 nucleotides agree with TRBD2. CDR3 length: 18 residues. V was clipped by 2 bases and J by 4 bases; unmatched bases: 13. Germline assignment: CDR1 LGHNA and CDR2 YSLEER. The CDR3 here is CASSQSIWREEGYNEQFF. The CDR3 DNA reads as TGCGCCAGCAGCCAAAGTATCTGGCGGGAGGAGGGGTACAATGAGCAGTTCTTC.

This CDR3 reads CASSVSSGGSEQFF. CDR3 sequence (DNA): TGTGCCAGCAGTGTCTCCTCGGGCGGGAGTGAGCAGTTCTTC. The gene calls are TRBV6-4 and TRBJ2-1; 7 nucleotides match TRBD2. V dropped 4 bases and J dropped 9; count of bases not matched to a gene: 9. This CDR3 has 14 amino acids. From germline, CDR1 is MRHNA and CDR2 SNTAGT.

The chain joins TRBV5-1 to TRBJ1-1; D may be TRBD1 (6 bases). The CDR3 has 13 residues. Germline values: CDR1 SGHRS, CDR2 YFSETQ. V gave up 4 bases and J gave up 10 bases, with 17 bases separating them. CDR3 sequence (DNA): TGCGCCAGCAGCCCCCCGGGGGGCCAAGGAGCTTTCTTT. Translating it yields CASSPPGGQGAFF.

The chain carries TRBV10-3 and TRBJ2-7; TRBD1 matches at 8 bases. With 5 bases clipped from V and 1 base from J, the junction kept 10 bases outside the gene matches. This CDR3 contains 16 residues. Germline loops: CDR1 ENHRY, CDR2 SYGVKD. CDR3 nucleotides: TGTGCCATCAGTCCGTCCCGGGACAGGCCATCCTACGAGCAGTACTTC. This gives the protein CAISPSRDRPSYEQYF.

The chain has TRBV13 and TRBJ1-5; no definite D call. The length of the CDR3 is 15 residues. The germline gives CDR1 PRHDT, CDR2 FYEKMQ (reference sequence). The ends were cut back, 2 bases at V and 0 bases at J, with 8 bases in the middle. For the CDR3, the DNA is TGTGCCAGCAGCTTAAGTGCCGGTAGCAATCAGCCCCAGCATTTT. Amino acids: CASSLSAGSNQPQHF.

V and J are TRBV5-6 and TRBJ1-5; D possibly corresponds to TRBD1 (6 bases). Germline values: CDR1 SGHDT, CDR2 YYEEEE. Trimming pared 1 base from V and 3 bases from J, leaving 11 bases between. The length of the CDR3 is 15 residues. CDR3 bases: TGTGCCAGCAGCTTGCTCAGGGACACCAATCAGCCCCAGCATTTT. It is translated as CASSLLRDTNQPQHF.

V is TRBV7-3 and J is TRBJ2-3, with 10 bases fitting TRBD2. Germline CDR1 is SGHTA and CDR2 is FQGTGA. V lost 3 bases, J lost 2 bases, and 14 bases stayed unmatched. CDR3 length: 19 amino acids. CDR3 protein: CASSFWLAGAPPFTDTQYF. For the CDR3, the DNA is TGTGCCAGCAGCTTCTGGCTAGCGGGAGCCCCGCCCTTCACAGATACGCAGTATTTT.

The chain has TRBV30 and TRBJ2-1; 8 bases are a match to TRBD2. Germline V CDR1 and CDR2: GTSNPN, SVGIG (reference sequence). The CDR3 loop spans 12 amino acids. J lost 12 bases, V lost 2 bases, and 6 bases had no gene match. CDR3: CAWSPGGTGQFF. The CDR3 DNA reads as TGTGCCTGGAGTCCGGGAGGGACGGGGCAGTTCTTC.

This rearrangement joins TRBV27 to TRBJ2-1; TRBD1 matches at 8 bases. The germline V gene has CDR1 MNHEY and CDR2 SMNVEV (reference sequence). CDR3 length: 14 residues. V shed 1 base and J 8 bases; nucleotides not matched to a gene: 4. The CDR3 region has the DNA TGTGCCAGCAGTTTATATCAGGGGGCCGATGAGCAGTTCTTC. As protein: CASSLYQGADEQFF.

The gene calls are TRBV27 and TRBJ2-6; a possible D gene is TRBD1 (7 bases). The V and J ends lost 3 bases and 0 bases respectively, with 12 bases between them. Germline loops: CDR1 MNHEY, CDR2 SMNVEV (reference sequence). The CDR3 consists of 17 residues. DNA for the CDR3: TGTGCCAGCAGTTTCGGAGGGGGCTTCTCTGGGGCCAACGTCCTGACTTTC. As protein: CASSFGGGFSGANVLTF.